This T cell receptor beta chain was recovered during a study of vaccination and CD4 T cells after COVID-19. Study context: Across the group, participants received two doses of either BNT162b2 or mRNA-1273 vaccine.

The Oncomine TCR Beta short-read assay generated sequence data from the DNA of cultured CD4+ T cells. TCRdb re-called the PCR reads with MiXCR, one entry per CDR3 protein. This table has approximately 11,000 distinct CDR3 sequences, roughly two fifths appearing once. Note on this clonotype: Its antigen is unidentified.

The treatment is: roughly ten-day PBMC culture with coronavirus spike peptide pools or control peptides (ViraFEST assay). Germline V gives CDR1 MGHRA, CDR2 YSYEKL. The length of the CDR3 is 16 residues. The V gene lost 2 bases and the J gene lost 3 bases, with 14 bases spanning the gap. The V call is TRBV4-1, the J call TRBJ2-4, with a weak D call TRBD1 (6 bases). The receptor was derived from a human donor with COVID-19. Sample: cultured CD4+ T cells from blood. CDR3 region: CASSQYGAQGKNIQYF. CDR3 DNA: TGCGCCAGCAGCCAATATGGGGCACAGGGCAAAAACATTCAGTACTTC.